The clone carrying this TCR beta chain showed up just once. Other DNA sequences in the same sample also yield this CDR3. The ends lost 3 bases at V and 7 bases at J; junction bases unmatched: 2. The CDR3 is 12 residues long. CDR1 is SQVTM, CDR2 ANQGSEA, per germline. This specimen belongs to a study of CD8+ T cells in alopecia areata. As to treatment: oral pan-JAK inhibitor, 5-10 mg twice daily. Extraction of RNA preceded its reverse transcription into cDNA, which served as the sequencing template. Profiled with immunoSEQ multiplex PCR; TCRdb holds only in-frame clones, not every one. The sample carries about 290,000 clones, roughly 60% recorded once.

The material was CD4+ T cells sorted from blood, obtained at week 24, from a patient treated with tofacitinib. The sequence was obtained from a human donor with alopecia areata. The chain links TRBV29-1 to TRBJ1-2; 10 bases are shared with TRBD1. CDR3 region: CSVETGGGGYTF. The CDR3 coding sequence is TGCAGCGTTGAGACAGGGGGCGGTGGCTACACCTTC.